Presented here are 14 T cell receptor beta chains from one specimen sequenced in a study of T cell repertoires in cytomegalovirus infection. TCRdb re-analysed the reads in MiXCR, keeping a single row per CDR3 protein. The data hold roughly 630,000 distinct CDR3 sequences, with more than 20% observed a single time. Sequenced: CD8+ T cells from PBMCs. The receptors were sampled from a human donor in good health (CMV status not recorded). Some clones in this sample may be carry-over from other donors' samples.

There are many counts of this clonotype. This chain links TRBV7-2 with TRBJ1-1, with no clear D. The CDR3 consists of 14 residues. V lost 5 bases to trimming and J lost 3 bases, with 13 bases between them. The germline CDR1 and CDR2 sequences are SGHTA and FQGNSA. In DNA form, the CDR3 reads TGTGCCAGCAGCCTCCCTACGAGGGACACTGAAGCTTTCTTT. This translates into CASSLPTRDTEAFF.

This clonotype was recorded a few times. Sequence at one end of the junction differs from germline and may be a read error. The CDR3 DNA follows: TGTGCTAGCAGCCCTACTAGCGGGGGGGCCAGGTACAATGAGCAGTTCTTC. Translated, it gives CASSPTSGGARYNEQFF. This sequence joins TRBV7-6 and TRBJ2-1; TRBD2 matches 13 bases. The CDR3 length is 17 residues. Germline-derived CDR1 and CDR2 are SGHVS and FNYEAQ.

A few counts support this clonotype. This chain uses TRBV7-6 with TRBJ2-1; 14 positions match TRBD2. The CDR3 sequence is 17 residues long. After removal of 5 bases from V and 8 bases from J, the junction contained 11 bases not matched to a gene. CDR1 and CDR2 (germline): SGHVS, FNYEAQ. The CDR3 nucleotides read TGTGCCAGCAGCCCCCGACTAGCGGGGGGGCGATGGGATGAGCAGTTCTTC. It translates to CASSPRLAGGRWDEQFF.

This chain joins TRBV20-1 and TRBJ2-7, with 8 bases identical to TRBD1. V was pared by 7 bases and J by 5 bases, with 10 bases of the junction left unmatched. Germline values: CDR1 DFQATT, CDR2 SNEGSKA (reference sequence). This CDR3 has 13 amino acids. CDR3 bases: TGCAGTGTTGCAGGGGGCCATAGTGACGAGCAGTACGTC. It translates to CSVAGGHSDEQYV.

There are a few counts of this clonotype. The J gene is TRBJ2-1, the V gene TRBV15; D unclear. This CDR3 spans 10 amino acids. Germline values: CDR1 LNHNV, CDR2 YYDKDF (reference sequence). Trimming took off 5 bases at V and 5 bases at J, with 1 base between the two ends. CDR3 nucleotide sequence: TGTGCCACCAGCGACAATGAGCAGTTCTTC. Translation: CATSDNEQFF.

The CDR3, as DNA: TGTGCCAGTAGTATACGGGACCGAATTTCCGGGAACAATCAGCCCCAGCATTTT. Translation gives CASSIRDRISGNNQPQHF. The chain is built from TRBV19 and TRBJ1-5; possible D gene TRBD1, 5 bases. This CDR3 contains 18 residues. Deletions cut 2 bases from V and 3 bases from J, with 20 bases between. The germline V gene encodes CDR1 LNHDA and CDR2 SQIVND (reference sequence).

The rearrangement links TRBV20-1 to TRBJ2-2; 10 nucleotides line up with TRBD1. Germline-derived CDR1 and CDR2 are DFQATT and SNEGSKA (reference sequence). V gave up 6 bases and J gave up 5 bases; unmatched junction bases: 9. This CDR3 contains 15 residues. CDR3 amino acids: CSAPDRDRGTGELFF. The CDR3, as DNA: TGCAGTGCACCGGACCGGGACAGGGGAACCGGGGAGCTGTTTTTT.

The rearrangement links TRBV2 to TRBJ2-1; no clear D. CDR1 SNHLY and CDR2 FYNNEI come from the germline V gene. Trimming left V 6 bases short and J 8 bases short, with 11 bases between. The length of the CDR3 is 12 residues. The CDR3 loop is CASRGRSDEQFF. The CDR3 DNA sequence: TGTGCCAGCAGGGGTCGGAGCGATGAGCAGTTCTTC.

This clonotype occurred a few times. The V gene is TRBV14, the J gene TRBJ2-4; D unresolved. V lost 0 bases and J 3 bases, leaving 3 bases between the germline ends. The CDR3 covers 13 residues. The germline V gene encodes CDR1 SGHDN and CDR2 FVKESK. The chain's CDR3 is CASSQDRKNIQYF. CDR3 nucleotides: TGTGCCAGCAGCCAAGATCGCAAAAACATTCAGTACTTC.

This chain uses TRBV14 with TRBJ1-1; 8 bases map to TRBD1. Looked up from germline, CDR1 is SGHDN and CDR2 is FVKESK. V lost 4 bases and J lost 5; bases outside the gene matches: 9. This CDR3 comprises 15 residues. DNA for the CDR3: TGTGCCAGCAGCCCCTTCGGACAGGGAGGTACTGAAGCTTTCTTT. Protein product: CASSPFGQGGTEAFF.

This clonotype was counted only a few times. This chain links TRBV20-1 with TRBJ2-3, with D perhaps TRBD2 (6 bases). The CDR3 runs to 17 residues. V was trimmed by 3 bases and J by 6 bases, leaving 25 bases between them. Per the germline V gene, CDR1 is DFQATT and CDR2 is SNEGSKA (reference sequence). Here the CDR3 reads CSASLLLLAVGRDTQYF. The CDR3 DNA reads as TGCAGTGCTAGTCTTCTACTATTAGCGGTAGGCCGGGATACGCAGTATTTT.

The CDR3 nucleotides read TGCGCCAGCAGCCAAGATTTTACAGGGCCCACTGAAGCTTTCTTT. It codes for CASSQDFTGPTEAFF. The rearrangement links TRBV4-1 to TRBJ1-1; D is possibly TRBD1 (6 bases). Germline V lookup: CDR1 MGHRA, CDR2 YSYEKL. The CDR3 is made up of 15 amino acids. V lost 0 bases, J lost 4 bases, and 12 bases lay in between.

This clonotype turned up a few times. The genes are TRBV7-9 and TRBJ2-7; TRBD1 is a possible D gene (5 bases). Trimming took 4 bases from V and 3 from J, leaving 10 bases between them. The CDR3 loop spans 13 amino acids. CDR1 is SEHNR and CDR2 is FQNEAQ in the germline V gene (reference sequence). In DNA, the CDR3 is TGTGCCAGCAGCTCCCGACAGATCTACGAGCAGTACTTC. Its protein is CASSSRQIYEQYF.

This chain connects TRBV28 to TRBJ2-6; D gene unclear. V lost 3 bases and J 0 bases, leaving 6 bases between the germline ends. The CDR3 extends over 15 amino acids. The germline gives CDR1 MDHEN, CDR2 SYDVKM. CDR3 sequence: CASSFAFSGANVLTF. The DNA for the CDR3 is TGTGCCAGCAGTTTCGCGTTCTCTGGGGCCAACGTCCTGACTTTC. Using reference TRBV28 and TRBJ2-6 for the parts outside the CDR3, the full variable domain is DVKVTQSSRYLVKRTGEKVFLECVQDMDHENMFWYRQDPGLGLRLIYFSYDVKMKEKGDIPEGYSVSREKKERFSLILESASTNQTSMYLCASSFAFSGANVLTFGAGSRLTVL.